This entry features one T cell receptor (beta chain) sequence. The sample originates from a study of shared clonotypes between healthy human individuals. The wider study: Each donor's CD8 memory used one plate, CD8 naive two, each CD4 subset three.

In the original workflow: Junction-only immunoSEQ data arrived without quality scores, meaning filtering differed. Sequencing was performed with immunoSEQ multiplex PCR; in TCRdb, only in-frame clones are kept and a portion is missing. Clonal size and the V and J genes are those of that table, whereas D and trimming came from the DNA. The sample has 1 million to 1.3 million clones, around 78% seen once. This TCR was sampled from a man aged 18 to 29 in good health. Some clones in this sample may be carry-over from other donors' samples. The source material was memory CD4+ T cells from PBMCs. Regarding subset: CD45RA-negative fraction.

In nucleotides, the CDR3 is TGTGCCAGCAGCCAATGGGCGGAAAGCTACAATGAGCAGTTCTTC. This sequence encodes CASSQWAESYNEQFF. The J gene is TRBJ2-1, the V gene TRBV4-2, with D hard to call. The CDR3 is 15 residues long. From germline, CDR1 is LGHNA and CDR2 YNFKEQ. V was clipped by 2 bases and J by 3 bases, with 11 bases between them.